Listed below are T cell receptor beta chains from one sample, sequenced in a study of blood T cell repertoires in COVID-19. Sequencing used immunoSEQ multiplex PCR; TCRdb keeps in-frame clones, though not all of them. The sample lists under 300,000 clones, around 93% occurring once. Sample: PBMCs or T cells enriched from blood (not recorded which). The receptors here all came from a human donor in a cohort exposed to, infected with or recovered from COVID-19 (not recorded which). The donor label of this sample is uncertain. The CDR3 runs from the conserved cysteine through the conserved F or W. Each record gives: D gene, clone size, J gene, V gene, CDR3 protein, CDR3 DNA. A D gene is named only where the DNA matches it firmly. Rows may omit the clone size; those that give it use once, few, many or a size class.

>TRBD1|NA|TRBJ2-1|TRBV14
CASSPFLGQGVDEQFF
TGTGCCAGCAGCCCATTCCTTGGACAGGGGGTGGATGAGCAGTTCTTC
>TRBD1|NA|TRBJ1-2|TRBV12-3/TRBV12-4
CASSFQGVGGYTF
TGTGCCAGCAGTTTTCAGGGGGTTGGTGGCTACACCTTC
>TRBD1|few|TRBJ1-1|TRBV7-9
CASSWDRGGYAEAFF
TGTGCCAGCAGCTGGGACAGGGGTGGGTACGCTGAAGCTTTCTTT
>NA|NA|TRBJ1-1|TRBV5-1
CASSLSGGTEAFF
TGCGCCAGCAGCTTGTCCGGAGGCACTGAAGCTTTCTTT
>TRBD1|NA|TRBJ1-4|TRBV27
CASRTGADEKLFF
TGTGCCAGCAGAACAGGGGCGGATGAAAAACTGTTTTTT
>NA|NA|TRBJ1-5|TRBV18
CASSPDSPSTYQPQHF
TGTGCCAGCTCACCGGACAGTCCTTCGACCTATCAGCCCCAGCATTTT
>NA|NA|TRBJ2-3|TRBV12-3/TRBV12-4
CASGPAADTQYF
TGTGCCAGCGGCCCAGCGGCAGATACGCAGTATTTT
>NA|few|TRBJ1-1|TRBV11-1
CASSPRGTEAFF
TGTGCCAGCAGCCCCAGGGGCACTGAAGCTTTCTTT
>NA|NA|TRBJ2-1|TRBV10-2
CASSGQGNEQFF
TGCGCCAGCAGTGGGCAGGGTAATGAGCAGTTCTTC
>TRBD1|NA|TRBJ2-2|TRBV19
CASSKPGQAAGELFF
TGTGCCAGTAGTAAGCCCGGACAGGCGGCCGGGGAGCTGTTTTTT
>NA|NA|TRBJ1-5|TRBV20-1
CSASTKGPTGRRLNQPQHF
TGCAGTGCTAGTACCAAGGGCCCTACAGGGCGTCGATTAAATCAGCCCCAGCATTTT
>TRBD1|NA|TRBJ2-7|TRBV6-5
CASSYRPRTGSYEQYF
TGTGCCAGCAGTTACAGACCGAGGACAGGCTCCTACGAGCAGTACTTC
>TRBD1|few|TRBJ2-3|TRBV24-1
CATSDSQGAWNTDTQYF
TGTGCCACCAGTGATTCACAGGGGGCATGGAACACAGATACGCAGTATTTT
>NA|NA|TRBJ1-5|TRBV19
CASSIPVSNQPQHF
TGTGCCAGTAGTATTCCAGTTAGCAATCAGCCCCAGCATTTT
>NA|NA|TRBJ2-3|TRBV2
CASSFGGVSTDTQYF
TGTGCCAGCAGCTTCGGAGGGGTAAGCACAGATACGCAGTATTTT
>NA|NA|TRBJ1-1|TRBV6-5
CASGEVKYTEAFF
TGTGCCAGCGGCGAGGTTAAGTACACTGAAGCTTTCTTT
>TRBD1|NA|TRBJ2-5|TRBV7-6
CASSSGQGLETQYF
TGTGCCAGCAGCTCCGGACAGGGACTGGAGACCCAGTACTTC
>TRBD1|NA|TRBJ2-3|TRBV7-9
CASSPPGGPDTQYF
TGTGCCAGCAGCCCCCCAGGGGGCCCAGATACGCAGTATTTT
>NA|once|TRBJ2-2|TRBV19
CATAQPGHTGELFF
TGTGCCACCGCCCAGCCAGGCCACACCGGGGAGCTGTTTTTT
>NA|once|TRBJ2-7|TRBV12-3/TRBV12-4
CASLEGSSYEQYF
TGTGCCAGCCTTGAGGGAAGCTCCTACGAGCAGTACTTC
>TRBD2|NA|TRBJ2-2|TRBV6-6
CASSYSTSGRTGELFF
TGTGCCAGCAGTTACTCGACTAGCGGTAGAACCGGGGAGCTGTTTTTT
>NA|NA|TRBJ1-1|TRBV30
CAWERQTNTEAFF
TGTGCCTGGGAGAGGCAGACCAACACTGAAGCTTTCTTT
>TRBD1|NA|TRBJ2-7|TRBV27
CASGTGMNYEQYF
TGTGCCAGCGGGACAGGAATGAACTACGAGCAGTACTTC
>TRBD1|few|TRBJ2-7|TRBV29-1
CSVGNRGQGEQYF
TGCAGCGTGGGGAACAGGGGGCAAGGGGAGCAGTACTTC
>TRBD1|NA|TRBJ1-6|TRBV4-2
CASSQDRQGRNSPLHF
TGTGCCAGCAGCCAAGACCGACAGGGAAGGAATTCACCCCTCCACTTT
>NA|NA|TRBJ1-2|TRBV6-1
CASSERVQGGGLYYGYTF
TGTGCCAGCAGTGAAAGGGTCCAGGGAGGGGGTCTCTACTATGGCTACACCTTC
>NA|NA|TRBJ1-5|TRBV5-5
CASSLAIDGGVRQPQHF
TGTGCCAGCAGCTTGGCGATCGACGGCGGGGTTCGTCAGCCCCAGCATTTT
>NA|once|TRBJ2-7|TRBV18
CASSPPAGLAEQYF
TGTGCCAGCTCACCACCGGCGGGGTTGGCCGAGCAGTACTTC
>TRBD2|NA|TRBJ2-3|TRBV5-1
CASRGVPVGTDTQYF
TGCGCCAGCCGGGGGGTCCCCGTAGGCACAGATACGCAGTATTTT
>NA|NA|TRBJ2-7|TRBV5-4
CASSFDVGGDEQYF
TGTGCCAGCAGCTTTGACGTGGGAGGTGACGAGCAGTACTTC
>NA|NA|TRBJ1-1|TRBV7-9
CASSLFLGATNTEAFF
TGTGCCAGCAGCTTATTTCTTGGGGCGACGAACACTGAAGCTTTCTTT
>NA|NA|TRBJ1-3|TRBV21-1
CASSKALAGSSGNTIYF
TGTGCCAGCAGCAAAGCACTCGCAGGTTCCTCTGGAAACACCATATATTTT
>TRBD2|NA|TRBJ2-7|TRBV24-1
CATSDNSGGPTYEQYF
TGTGCCACCAGTGACAATAGCGGGGGGCCCACCTACGAGCAGTACTTC
>TRBD1|NA|TRBJ2-7|TRBV18
CASSPDRDRGVYEQYF
TGTGCCAGCTCACCCGACCGGGACAGGGGGGTCTACGAGCAGTACTTC
>TRBD1|once|TRBJ1-2|TRBV24-1
CATSDTGVGYTF
TGTGCCACCAGTGATACAGGGGTCGGCTACACCTTC